Below are 15 T cell receptor beta chains sequenced from a single sample in a study of shared clonotypes between healthy human individuals. Some clones are missing from TCRdb's copy, which holds only in-frame ones; the method was immunoSEQ multiplex PCR. This sample carries about a million clones, over 60% of them seen once, and the ten largest clones take about 1.5%. Sequenced material: memory CD4+ T cells sorted from blood. Noted subset: CD45RA-negative fraction. The source is a man between 18 and 35 years old in good health.

The chain joins TRBV19 to TRBJ2-7, with TRBD2 identical over 7 bases. Germline V gene sequence: CDR1 LNHDA, CDR2 SQIVND (reference sequence). The V and J ends lost 0 bases and 0 bases, in that order; junction bases with no gene match: 2. This CDR3 has 15 amino acids. The CDR3 region has the DNA TGTGCCAGTAGTATAGAGGGAGGGATCTCCTACGAGCAGTACTTC. Residues: CASSIEGGISYEQYF. Looking up the rest from reference TRBV19 and TRBJ2-7 gives the full variable domain: DGGITQSPKYLFRKEGQNVTLSCEQNLNHDAMYWYRQDPGQGLRLIYYSQIVNDFQKGDIAEGYSVSREKKESFPLTVTSAQKNPTAFYLCASSIEGGISYEQYFGPGTRLTVT.

This clone has just a few counts. The chain joins TRBV5-1 to TRBJ2-1; TRBD1 matches 7 bases. Trimming took 0 bases from V and 5 from J; bases not matched to a gene: 5. The CDR3 covers 15 residues. Per germline, CDR1 SGHRS and CDR2 YFSETQ. The CDR3 here is CASSLEGRGHNEQFF. The CDR3, as DNA: TGCGCCAGCAGCTTGGAAGGAAGGGGGCACAATGAGCAGTTCTTC.

The chain is built from TRBV18 and TRBJ1-4; D not certain. The CDR3 spans 16 residues. Germline V gives CDR1 KGHSH, CDR2 LQKENI. Deletions cut 6 bases from V and 3 bases from J, with 17 bases between. CDR3 DNA: TGTGCCAGCTCCTCGGACGGCCTTGGAGCTAATGAAAAACTGTTTTTT. Translated: CASSSDGLGANEKLFF.

Points on this clone: Distinct nucleotide sequences in the sample also encode this CDR3. The CDR3, as DNA: TGCAGCGTTGGCGAGGGGAATCAGCCCCAGCATTTT. Amino acid sequence: CSVGEGNQPQHF. V is TRBV29-1 and J is TRBJ1-5, with D perhaps TRBD1 (5 bases). The germline CDR1 and CDR2 sequences are SQVTM and ANQGSEA. The germline V and J ends were trimmed by 4 bases and 4 bases, with 8 bases remaining between them. CDR3 length equals 12 residues.

The chain recombines TRBV11-2 with TRBJ2-5, with a weak D call TRBD1 (5 bases). Trimming pared 2 bases from V and 2 bases from J, leaving 6 bases between. Germline CDR1 is SGHAT and CDR2 is FQNNGV. The CDR3 covers 13 residues. The DNA of the CDR3 is TGTGCCAGCAGCTTATCAGGGCAAGAGACCCAGTACTTC. This sequence encodes CASSLSGQETQYF.

J is TRBJ1-5 and V is TRBV2; the match to TRBD1 covers 9 bases. The germline CDR1 and CDR2 sequences are SNHLY and FYNNEI. V shed 8 bases and J 1 base; nucleotides not matched to a gene: 6. The CDR3 consists of 15 residues. The CDR3 DNA reads TGTGCCAGCCATCCGGGACAGGGCAGCAATCAGCCCCAGCATTTT. Its protein is CASHPGQGSNQPQHF.

This chain uses TRBV28 with TRBJ2-7; D possibly corresponds to TRBD1 (6 bases). Trimming removed 5 bases from V and 3 bases from J, with 17 bases in between. The germline CDR1 and CDR2 sequences are MDHEN and SYDVKM. CDR3 length equals 15 residues. The CDR3 nucleotides are TGTGCCAGCAGTAGTCCGGGACACCACTACTACGAGCAGTACTTC. Translation gives CASSSPGHHYYEQYF.

The chain joins TRBV28 to TRBJ1-1; possible D gene TRBD1, 6 bases. Germline lookup yields CDR1 MDHEN and CDR2 SYDVKM. The CDR3 runs to 16 residues. The ends were cut back, 5 bases at V and 7 bases at J, with 23 bases in the middle. Written as DNA, the CDR3 is TGTGCCAGCAGTATCTCAGGGGTTTGGACCGTCTATGAAGCTTTCTTT. It is translated as CASSISGVWTVYEAFF.

The chain recombines TRBV5-1 with TRBJ2-3, with TRBD2 as a possible D gene (6 bases). Trimming left V 0 bases short and J 3 bases short, with 14 bases between. The CDR3 is 16 residues long. Per germline, CDR1 SGHRS and CDR2 YFSETQ. Here the CDR3 DNA reads TGCGCCAGCAGCTTGGCCTCGGCGGGAAAGACAGATACGCAGTATTTT. Residues: CASSLASAGKTDTQYF.

This rearrangement joins TRBV18 to TRBJ1-1; 7 nucleotides match TRBD1. Germline V gives CDR1 KGHSH, CDR2 LQKENI. The CDR3 contains 15 residues. V gave up 3 bases and J gave up 4 bases; unmatched junction bases: 8. The CDR3 loop reads CASSPLRQGGTEAFF. The CDR3 region has the DNA TGTGCCAGCTCACCGCTTAGACAGGGAGGCACTGAAGCTTTCTTT.

This chain links TRBV30 with TRBJ2-7, with TRBD2 matching over 8 bases. The length of the CDR3 is 14 residues. Germline loops: CDR1 GTSNPN, CDR2 SVGIG (reference sequence). V shed 1 base and J 3 bases; nucleotides not matched to a gene: 5. The CDR3 reads CAWSGDGRDYEQYF. In DNA form, the CDR3 reads TGTGCCTGGAGTGGAGACGGGAGGGACTACGAGCAGTACTTC.

The J gene is TRBJ1-1, the V gene TRBV7-9; D is unresolved. The V and J ends lost 6 bases and 2 bases respectively, with 13 bases between them. Germline V gives CDR1 SEHNR, CDR2 FQNEAQ (reference sequence). The CDR3 is made up of 14 amino acids. CDR3 bases: TGTGCCAGCAGAAGCCGCGGGGAAAACACTGAAGCTTTCTTT. This sequence encodes CASRSRGENTEAFF.

The genes are TRBV2 and TRBJ1-4; D is unresolved. This CDR3 spans 13 amino acids. Trimming cost V 5 bases and J 3 bases, with 7 bases left between them. Per germline, CDR1 SNHLY and CDR2 FYNNEI. CDR3 amino acids: CASSWLSNEKLFF. CDR3 in DNA: TGTGCCAGCAGTTGGTTGTCTAATGAAAAACTGTTTTTT.

This clone was recorded a few times. The chain links TRBV4-3 to TRBJ2-1; 11 nucleotides agree with TRBD2. The CDR3 sequence is 17 residues long. Germline lookup yields CDR1 LGHNA and CDR2 YSLEER. The junction had 9 bases not matched to a gene; V was cut back by 4 bases and J by 4 bases. CDR3 protein: CASSLRPGTSGYNEQFF. Here the CDR3 DNA reads TGCGCCAGCAGCCTAAGACCCGGGACTAGCGGTTACAATGAGCAGTTCTTC.

The V call is TRBV27, the J call TRBJ2-7, with 7 nucleotides matching TRBD1. Germline CDR1 and CDR2: MNHEY and SMNVEV (reference sequence). The CDR3 contains 14 residues. Losses at the gene ends were 3 bases for V and 3 bases for J; bases not matched to a gene: 5. The CDR3 spells CASSLAGGNYEQYF. The CDR3 nucleotides read TGTGCCAGCAGTTTGGCAGGGGGAAACTACGAGCAGTACTTC.